Following are 12 T cell receptor beta chains from one sample sequenced in a study of T cells after yellow fever vaccination. Using its own MiXCR run on the 5' RACE reads, TCRdb lists one record per CDR3 protein. The repertoire holds about 110,000 distinct CDR3 sequences, 6.5% to 9% seen once, with roughly 23% in the top ten. Material: CD8+ T cells sorted from PBMCs, obtained 45 days after the yellow fever booster vaccination. All receptors come from a man younger than 45 who received the YFV17D yellow fever vaccine.

This clonotype occurred many times. The chain employs TRBV7-2 and TRBJ2-5; D gene uncertain. V was shortened by 2 bases and J by 1 base, with 8 bases between the two germline ends. This CDR3 contains 14 residues. CDR1 and CDR2 from the germline V gene are SGHTA and FQGNSA. CDR3 nucleotides: TGTGCCAGCAGCTTAAATTCCATCCAAGAGACCCAGTACTTC. Translating it yields CASSLNSIQETQYF.

The chain recombines TRBV4-2 with TRBJ2-3, with 10 bases identical to TRBD2. With V trimmed by 1 base and J by 4 bases, 8 bases remained unmatched. Germline V gives CDR1 LGHNA, CDR2 YNFKEQ. CDR3 length: 17 residues. CDR3 sequence reads: CASSQVTSGRAPDTQYF. The CDR3, as DNA: TGTGCCAGCAGCCAAGTTACCAGCGGGAGGGCCCCAGATACGCAGTATTTT.

Many counts were recorded for this clonotype. This chain links TRBV6-1 with TRBJ2-3; D may be TRBD1 or TRBD2 (7 bases each). Between the trimmed V and J ends, which lost 7 bases and 5 bases, there was a span of 19 bases. The germline V gene has CDR1 MNHNS and CDR2 SASEGT. The CDR3 extends over 15 amino acids. CDR3 in DNA: TGTGCCAGCACCAGGGGGGGATTTGGGGGAGATACGCAGTATTTT. Translating gives CASTRGGFGGDTQYF.

This clonotype was observed at least ten times. V gene TRBV20-1 combines with J gene TRBJ2-3; 7 positions agree with TRBD2. Unmatched junction bases numbered 5, after V lost 0 bases and J lost 2 bases. Germline V gives CDR1 DFQATT, CDR2 SNEGSKA (reference sequence). The CDR3 loop spans 15 amino acids. The CDR3 reads CSARDGRDNTDTQYF. DNA of the CDR3: TGCAGTGCTAGAGATGGGAGGGATAACACAGATACGCAGTATTTT.

This clonotype was recorded at least ten times. The chain combines TRBV28 with TRBJ2-1, with 8 bases aligning to TRBD1. J gave up 10 bases and V 0 bases, and 5 bases lay outside the gene matches. Germline V lookup: CDR1 MDHEN, CDR2 SYDVKM. The CDR3 consists of 14 residues. The CDR3 DNA reads as TGTGCCAGCAGTTTATGGGGCAGGGGGCCCGAGCAGTTCTTC. Amino acid sequence: CASSLWGRGPEQFF.

This clonotype was seen repeatedly, ten times or more. The chain joins TRBV12-3 or TRBV12-4 to TRBJ2-3; 9 positions match TRBD2. CDR3 length: 15 residues. V shed 1 base, J shed 2 bases, and the junction held 1 base outside the gene matches. The CDR3 nucleotides read TGTGCCAGCAGTTTAGGGACTAGCGACACAGATACGCAGTATTTT. This encodes CASSLGTSDTDTQYF.

This clonotype showed up just a few times. This may stem from a read error, because a much larger clone lies one nucleotide away. The chain uses TRBV12-3 or TRBV12-4 and TRBJ2-1, with TRBD2 identical over 13 bases. J was trimmed by 10 bases and V by 6 bases; bases with no gene match: 6. The CDR3 is made up of 14 amino acids. CDR3 loop: CASSGTSGMQEQFF. CDR3 sequence (DNA): TGTGCCAGCAGCGGGACTAGCGGGATGCAAGAGCAGTTCTTC.

This clonotype was seen at least ten times. This chain uses TRBV6-1 with TRBJ2-7, with D tentatively TRBD1 or TRBD2 (6 bases each). Looked up from germline, CDR1 is MNHNS and CDR2 is SASEGT. V was clipped by 4 bases and J by 2 bases, with 15 bases between them. The CDR3 is made up of 15 amino acids. DNA of the CDR3: TGTGCCAGCAGTGGGGACACCACGGGGGCCTACGAGCAGTACTTC. This gives the protein CASSGDTTGAYEQYF.

In this sample, this clonotype turned up a few times. The chain links TRBV29-1 to TRBJ2-7; D may be TRBD2 (6 bases). V was shortened by 1 base and J by 2 bases, with 9 bases between the two germline ends. The CDR3 covers 13 residues. The V gene's germline CDR1 is SQVTM and CDR2 ANQGSEA. The CDR3 sequence: CSVEAGATYEQYF. For the CDR3, the DNA is TGCAGCGTTGAAGCGGGAGCAACCTACGAGCAGTACTTC.

This clonotype was counted ten times or more. The chain joins TRBV12-3 or TRBV12-4 to TRBJ2-5; 8 bases agree with TRBD2. V shed 5 bases and J 5 bases; nucleotides not matched to a gene: 10. The CDR3 is made up of 15 amino acids. In nucleotides, the CDR3 is TGTGCCAGCAGTCCCGGGACTAGTGAGTCTGAGACCCAGTACTTC. This sequence encodes CASSPGTSESETQYF.

This clonotype was seen at least ten times. The chain recombines TRBV24-1 with TRBJ2-5; D ambiguous. Germline CDR1 reads KGHDR; CDR2 reads SFDVKD. This CDR3 comprises 12 residues. Trimming cost V 0 bases and J 11 bases, with 9 bases left between them. The CDR3 here is CATSDLQERQYF. The CDR3 nucleotides read TGTGCCACCAGTGATTTGCAGGAGAGGCAGTACTTC.

This clonotype was seen repeatedly, ten times or more. The V call is TRBV7-9, the J call TRBJ2-1; D unclear. Trimming removed 5 bases from V and 0 bases from J, with 14 bases in between. The germline gives CDR1 SEHNR, CDR2 FQNEAQ (reference sequence). CDR3 length: 16 residues. The CDR3 sequence is CASSPPGGLSYNEQFF. CDR3 nucleotides: TGTGCCAGCAGCCCTCCCGGCGGTCTCTCCTACAATGAGCAGTTCTTC.